The present T cell receptor beta chain was sequenced within a study of T cell responses to AZD1222 COVID-19 vaccine. Study outcomes and limitations: Researchers report vaccine-associated CD4 TCRs spanning spike, with dominance at 160-218 and 743-854. Spike-specific TCR breadth and depth both grew after two AZD1222 doses. Baseline testing showed seropositivity in only a handful of AZD1222 recipients. Donors were largely white British and mainly female; clonal diversity was possibly underestimated.

To note about this clone: Its target is unknown.

The method was immunoSEQ multiplex PCR; TCRdb's version includes in-frame clones alone and lacks a portion of them. This sample has 75,000 to 100,000 clones, with roughly 89% found just once. The V gene's germline CDR1 is SQVTM and CDR2 ANQGSEA. The V end lost 4 bases, the J end lost 2 bases, and 8 bases lay between the germline ends. The CDR3 is 12 residues long. The chain combines TRBV29-1 with TRBJ1-2; the D is unclear. The input for sequencing was peripheral blood, taken on day 0 of AZD1222 vaccination. The TCR sequence derives from an adult in good health. The CDR3 sequence: CSVAERNYGYTF. The CDR3 coding sequence is TGCAGCGTTGCAGAGCGCAACTATGGCTACACCTTC.